This is a list of T cell receptor beta chains from one sample in a study of post-analysis software for immune sequencing data. TCRdb re-called the PCR reads with MiXCR, one entry per CDR3 protein. The sample holds about 820,000 distinct CDR3 sequences, approximately 53% seen once. Sequencing used blood. The receptors shown here come from a girl aged 10-17 years with multiple sclerosis. The CDR3 runs from the conserved cysteine through the conserved F or W. Fields, in order: J gene, V gene, clone size, D gene, CDR3 DNA, CDR3 protein. D genes are given only for firm matches. Clone size, where shown, is once, few, many, or a class for clones that have expanded.

J: TRBJ2-3; V: TRBV20-1; size: few; D: TRBD2; DNA: TGCAGTGCCGGACTAGCGGGAGATACGCAGTATTTT; CDR3: CSAGLAGDTQYF
J: TRBJ2-7; V: TRBV9; size: -; D: TRBD2; DNA: TGTGCCAGCAGCGTCGGGACTAGCACCTACGAGCAGTACTTC; CDR3: CASSVGTSTYEQYF
J: TRBJ2-5; V: TRBV5-1; size: -; D: TRBD1; DNA: TGCGCCAGCAGCTTGGTGGGACAGGGGAAGGAGACCCAGTACTTC; CDR3: CASSLVGQGKETQYF
J: TRBJ2-7; V: TRBV10-2; size: few; D: -; DNA: TGCGCCAGCAGTCCCAAGGGACCAGGGTCCTACGAGCAGTACTTC; CDR3: CASSPKGPGSYEQYF
J: TRBJ1-1; V: TRBV6-4; size: -; D: -; DNA: TGTGCCAGCAGTGACTCGATTGGGGTTGGAATAGCTTTCTTT; CDR3: CASSDSIGVGIAFF
J: TRBJ2-4; V: TRBV24-1; size: -; D: TRBD1; DNA: TGTGCCACCAGTGCCTCCGGGACAGGGTGTCAGTACTTC; CDR3: CATSASGTGCQYF
J: TRBJ2-6; V: TRBV5-5; size: -; D: -; DNA: TGTGCCAGCAGCTTTTCCCCCGGGACCGTCCCTTCTGGGGCCAACGTCCGGACTTTC; CDR3: CASSFSPGTVPSGANVRTF
J: TRBJ2-5; V: TRBV20-1; size: few; D: -; DNA: TGCAGTGCACCGCCCCGGAGGCACCCTCAAGAGACCCAGTACTTC; CDR3: CSAPPRRHPQETQYF
J: TRBJ2-1; V: TRBV12-3/TRBV12-4; size: -; D: -; DNA: TGTGCCAGCGTGGCTGGATGGTCGTACAATGAGCAGTTCTTC; CDR3: CASVAGWSYNEQFF
J: TRBJ2-7; V: TRBV5-1; size: -; D: -; DNA: TGCGCCAGCAGCTTGGGAGTGGGCGACGAGCAGTACTTC; CDR3: CASSLGVGDEQYF
J: TRBJ2-5; V: TRBV20-1; size: -; D: -; DNA: TGCAGTGCTAGAGATGACCCGGCGACCCAGTACTTC; CDR3: CSARDDPATQYF
J: TRBJ2-7; V: TRBV6-1; size: -; D: -; DNA: TGTGCCAGCAGCATAGCTCGCGGGACCGTGTACGAGCAGTACTTC; CDR3: CASSIARGTVYEQYF
J: TRBJ2-3; V: TRBV12-3/TRBV12-4; size: once; D: TRBD2; DNA: TGTGCCAGCAGTTTAAGCGGGAAGAGATCGGATACGCAGTATTTT; CDR3: CASSLSGKRSDTQYF
J: TRBJ2-7; V: TRBV5-6; size: -; D: TRBD1; DNA: TGTGCCAGCAGTTTCGAACAGGGGTGGATATACGAGCAGTACTTC; CDR3: CASSFEQGWIYEQYF
J: TRBJ2-5; V: TRBV5-1; size: -; D: -; DNA: TGCGCCAGCAGGGGGTCGGCCCAGTACTTC; CDR3: CASRGSAQYF
J: TRBJ2-3; V: TRBV5-1; size: -; D: -; DNA: TGCGCCAGCAGCTTGTCAAAGACTAGTCCAGATACGCAGTATTTT; CDR3: CASSLSKTSPDTQYF
J: TRBJ2-5; V: TRBV10-3; size: -; D: -; DNA: TGTGCCATCAGTGGGGGACAGGGACCGGGAGGGATCGACCAAGAGACCCAGTACTTC; CDR3: CAISGGQGPGGIDQETQYF
J: TRBJ2-5; V: TRBV7-2; size: -; D: -; DNA: TGTGCCAGCAGCTTTAACACAGCCCAGCGGGAGACCCAGTACTTC; CDR3: CASSFNTAQRETQYF
J: TRBJ2-3; V: TRBV30; size: -; D: -; DNA: TGTGCCTGGAGTGGATATGGGAATACGCAGTATTTT; CDR3: CAWSGYGNTQYF
J: TRBJ2-5; V: TRBV20-1; size: few; D: -; DNA: TGCAGTGTTGGGTGGGCTCAAGAGACCCAGTACTTC; CDR3: CSVGWAQETQYF
J: TRBJ2-1; V: TRBV2; size: -; D: -; DNA: TGTGCCAGCAGTTGGGGGACGTACAATGAGCAGTTCTTC; CDR3: CASSWGTYNEQFF
J: TRBJ2-1; V: TRBV20-1; size: few; D: TRBD2; DNA: TGCAGTGCTCCAAATGCCCAACTAGCGGGAGAGAACAATGAGCAGTTCTTT; CDR3: CSAPNAQLAGENNEQFF
J: TRBJ1-4; V: TRBV12-3/TRBV12-4; size: few; D: TRBD1; DNA: TGTGCCAGCGCCGGGACAGGGGGCCAGCGCGCAACTAATGAAAAACTGTTTTTT; CDR3: CASAGTGGQRATNEKLFF
J: TRBJ2-3; V: TRBV9; size: -; D: -; DNA: TGTGCCAGCAGCTTTAGAAGCACAGATACGCAGTATTTT; CDR3: CASSFRSTDTQYF
J: TRBJ2-5; V: TRBV6-5; size: -; D: TRBD2; DNA: TGTGCCAGCAGTTACCCGTTGGGAGGGAAAGAGACCCAGTACTTC; CDR3: CASSYPLGGKETQYF
J: TRBJ2-3; V: TRBV20-1; size: -; D: -; DNA: TGCAGTGCTAGGCTGGAGGGCACAGATACGCAGTATTTT; CDR3: CSARLEGTDTQYF
J: TRBJ2-4; V: TRBV7-8; size: many; D: TRBD2; DNA: TGTGCCAGCAGCTTAGACCCGACTAGCGGGGGGCTCGGCATTCAGTACTTC; CDR3: CASSLDPTSGGLGIQYF
J: TRBJ2-5; V: TRBV27; size: few; D: TRBD1; DNA: TGTGCCAGCAGTTTCGACAGGGAGAAGACCCAGTACTTC; CDR3: CASSFDREKTQYF
J: TRBJ1-4; V: TRBV4-2; size: -; D: -; DNA: TGTGCCAGCAGCCAAGATCCTGGCCCGGGGGAAAAACTGTTTTTT; CDR3: CASSQDPGPGEKLFF
J: TRBJ2-1; V: TRBV10-3; size: -; D: -; DNA: TGTGCCATCAGTGAGTCGAACATTAGGGGATGGGGCTATCCATACAATGAGCAGTTCTTC; CDR3: CAISESNIRGWGYPYNEQFF
J: TRBJ2-3; V: TRBV2; size: -; D: -; DNA: TGTGCCAGCAGGGTGGGTGCCCAGCTCTTCGGGCAGTATTTT; CDR3: CASRVGAQLFGQYF
J: TRBJ2-1; V: TRBV29-1; size: -; D: -; DNA: TGCAGCGTTGAGGGTCTCTTCTCCTACAATGAGCAGTTCTTC; CDR3: CSVEGLFSYNEQFF
J: TRBJ2-1; V: TRBV2; size: -; D: -; DNA: TGTGCCAGCAGTGGGGCGGGACAACGACCCTACAATGAGCAGTTCTTC; CDR3: CASSGAGQRPYNEQFF
J: TRBJ2-7; V: TRBV29-1; size: -; D: TRBD2; DNA: TGCAGCGTTGAGGGTAGCGGGCCGAGCTCCTACGAGCAGTACTTC; CDR3: CSVEGSGPSSYEQYF
J: TRBJ2-7; V: TRBV10-3; size: -; D: -; DNA: TGTGCCATCAGTGAGAACGAGAAGGTGGGCTACGAGCAGTACTTC; CDR3: CAISENEKVGYEQYF
J: TRBJ2-1; V: TRBV20-1; size: -; D: TRBD2; DNA: TGCAGTGCTAGCCCAACTAGCGGGAGGCTCAATGAGCAGTTCTTC; CDR3: CSASPTSGRLNEQFF
J: TRBJ2-7; V: TRBV5-1; size: once; D: -; DNA: TGCGCCAGCAGTCCAGGACAGTACGCGTACGAGCAGTACTTC; CDR3: CASSPGQYAYEQYF